This entry lists 5 T cell receptor beta chains sequenced from one sample in a study of human T cells and chemical hapten exposure. Time point of the sample: pre-sensitization, week 0. Regarding treatment: therapeutic diphenylcyclopropenone sensitization with weekly scalp DPC. MiXCR, applied by TCRdb to the RACE reads, yields one record per CDR3 protein. This table has 89,000 or so distinct CDR3 sequences, 6.5% to 10% appearing once. Specimen: whole blood, collected in connection with sensitization to the hapten diphenylcyclopropenone (DPC). Receptors originate from a man in his forties with alopecia areata. Some clones in this sample may be carry-over from other donors' samples.

This clonotype appeared many times. The chain has TRBV28 and TRBJ1-4; D not resolved. The germline V gene has CDR1 MDHEN and CDR2 SYDVKM. V was clipped by 3 bases and J by 6 bases, with 2 bases between them. This CDR3 contains 11 residues. In DNA form, the CDR3 reads TGTGCCAGCAGTTTGGATGAAAAACTGTTTTTT. Its protein product is CASSLDEKLFF. The variable domain in full, completed from reference TRBV28 and TRBJ1-4, reads DVKVTQSSRYLVKRTGEKVFLECVQDMDHENMFWYRQDPGLGLRLIYFSYDVKMKEKGDIPEGYSVSREKKERFSLILESASTNQTSMYLCASSLDEKLFFGSGTQLSVL.

In its sample, this clonotype was seen a few times. This chain uses TRBV7-2 with TRBJ1-2; D perhaps matches TRBD1 (5 bases). This CDR3 contains 13 residues. Germline CDR1 SGHTA, CDR2 FQGNSA. V shed 3 bases and J shed 6 bases, with 11 bases lying between them. This CDR3 is CASSLDNRHGYTF. CDR3 nucleotides: TGTGCCAGCAGCTTGGACAATCGTCATGGCTACACCTTC.

The chain employs TRBV12-3 or TRBV12-4 and TRBJ2-2; D is unresolved. V lost 3 bases and J lost 5, with 4 bases in between. The CDR3 is 12 residues long. CDR3 loop: CASSFQTGELFF. Written as DNA, the CDR3 is TGTGCCAGCAGTTTTCAGACCGGGGAGCTGTTTTTT.

This clonotype came up a few times. The chain links TRBV20-1 to TRBJ2-3; TRBD1 aligns across 8 bases. The ends lost 5 bases at V and 2 bases at J; junction bases unmatched: 3. The CDR3 spans 13 residues. Germline CDR1 DFQATT, CDR2 SNEGSKA (reference sequence). CDR3 in amino acids: CSAGGQDTDTQYF. CDR3 nucleotide sequence: TGCAGTGCTGGGGGACAGGACACAGATACGCAGTATTTT.

This clonotype was detected ten times or more. The chain uses TRBV29-1 and TRBJ1-5, with 7 bases matching TRBD1. The CDR3 totals 13 residues. J lost 4 bases, V lost 4 bases, and 4 bases had no gene match. Looked up from germline, CDR1 is SQVTM and CDR2 is ANQGSEA. CDR3 bases: TGCAGCGTTGCCAGGGGGATAAATCAGCCCCAGCATTTT. The encoded protein is CSVARGINQPQHF.